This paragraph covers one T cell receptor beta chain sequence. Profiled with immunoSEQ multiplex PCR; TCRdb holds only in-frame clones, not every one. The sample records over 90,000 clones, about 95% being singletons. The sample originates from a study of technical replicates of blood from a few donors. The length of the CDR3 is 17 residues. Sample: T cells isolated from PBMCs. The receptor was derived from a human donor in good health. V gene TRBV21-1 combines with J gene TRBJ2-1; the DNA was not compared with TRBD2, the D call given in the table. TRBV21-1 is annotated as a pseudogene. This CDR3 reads CASSRPTSGSSYNEQFF. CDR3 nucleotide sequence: TGTGCCAGCAGCAGACCGACTAGCGGTAGCTCCTACAATGAGCAGTTCTTC.